Each of the 5 T cell receptor beta chains below was sequenced from the same sample in a study of CD8+ T cells in alopecia areata (dated by TCRdb to 2016 to 2018). Cells from mouse cutaneous lymph nodes were pooled, stained for CD4, CD8alpha, NKG2D, NKG2ACE and other markers, and then sorted on a BD Influx. The library was obtained by the immunoSEQ multiplex PCR assay. For TCR sequencing, RNA was extracted from every sample and reverse transcribed into cDNA to serve as template. TCRdb obtained this table from immuneACCESS and retained in-frame rearrangements with V and J assigned. These tables miss some clones; where compared with another copy, unresolved V genes account for less than half of the shortfall, and the remainder is unexplained. The sample features roughly 260,000 clones, and none is a singleton. Roughly 1.2% of the sample goes to the ten largest clones. Specimen: CD4+ T cells sorted from a lymph node. The receptors here all came from a C3H/HeJ mouse with alopecia areata. This mouse strain carries MHC haplotype H2-k.

This clone was counted between two and nine times. Mouse names are used for the genes. The missing CDR3 end, 4 residues past where the read stops, is filled in from the germline J gene. The V and J genes are TRBV13-1 and TRBJ2-2; 8 bases are a match to TRBD2. CDR1 and CDR2 (germline): NSHNY, SYGAGN. Unmatched junction bases numbered 3, after V lost 0 bases and J lost 5 bases. The CDR3 spans 15 residues. The chain's CDR3 is CASSDDPGGTGQLYF. The sequenced CDR3 bases are TGTGCCAGCAGTGATGATCCTGGGGGGACCGGG.

A word on this clone: The listed genes are named as in mouse. The read ends 4 residues shy of where the CDR3 ends; the end is completed using the germline J gene. V usage is TRBV13-3 and J usage is TRBJ2-7, with 14 positions matching TRBD2. Per the germline V gene, CDR1 is NNHDY and CDR2 is SYVADS. This CDR3 has 15 amino acids. This chain's CDR3 is CASRGLGGREDEQYF. The DNA read from the CDR3 is TGTGCCAGCAGGGGACTGGGGGGGCGCGAAGAT.

About this clone: The genes are named according to mouse. The read ends 4 residues early relative to the CDR3; the germline J gene fills the gap. The V call is TRBV14, the J call TRBJ2-5; no firm D call. The CDR3 sequence is 14 residues long. V was cut by 2 bases and J by 0 bases, with 7 bases left in between. Germline loops: CDR1 SGHDT, CDR2 FRDEAV. The sequenced CDR3 bases are TGTGCCAGCAGTTTGACACATAACCAAGAC. Its translation: CASSLTHNQD. The whole CDR3 region reads CASSLTHNQDTQYF.

This clone was counted a few times. Mouse gene names apply. Read sequence stops 4 residues before the CDR3 end, and the germline J gene provides the missing end. The chain employs TRBV19 and TRBJ2-4; D gene ambiguous. The CDR3 is made up of 12 amino acids. CDR1 FNHDT and CDR2 SITEND come from the germline V gene (reference sequence). V lost 5 bases and J 0 bases, leaving 4 bases between the germline ends. This CDR3 is CASSWSQNTLYF. CDR3 DNA (partial): TGTGCCAGCAGCTGGAGTCAAAAC.

On this clone: Mouse gene names and germline throughout. Additional DNA sequences in this sample encode the identical CDR3. The CDR3: CASTRQGNTEVFF. CDR3 bases read: TGTGCCAGCACAAGGCAGGGGAACACA. The chain is built from TRBV13-3 and TRBJ1-1; D is perhaps TRBD1 (5 bases). With the read ending 4 residues before the CDR3 end, the germline J gene is used to fill in that end. Per the germline V gene, CDR1 is NNHDY and CDR2 is SYVADS. The V and J ends lost 6 bases and 1 base respectively, with 10 bases between them. This CDR3 spans 13 amino acids.